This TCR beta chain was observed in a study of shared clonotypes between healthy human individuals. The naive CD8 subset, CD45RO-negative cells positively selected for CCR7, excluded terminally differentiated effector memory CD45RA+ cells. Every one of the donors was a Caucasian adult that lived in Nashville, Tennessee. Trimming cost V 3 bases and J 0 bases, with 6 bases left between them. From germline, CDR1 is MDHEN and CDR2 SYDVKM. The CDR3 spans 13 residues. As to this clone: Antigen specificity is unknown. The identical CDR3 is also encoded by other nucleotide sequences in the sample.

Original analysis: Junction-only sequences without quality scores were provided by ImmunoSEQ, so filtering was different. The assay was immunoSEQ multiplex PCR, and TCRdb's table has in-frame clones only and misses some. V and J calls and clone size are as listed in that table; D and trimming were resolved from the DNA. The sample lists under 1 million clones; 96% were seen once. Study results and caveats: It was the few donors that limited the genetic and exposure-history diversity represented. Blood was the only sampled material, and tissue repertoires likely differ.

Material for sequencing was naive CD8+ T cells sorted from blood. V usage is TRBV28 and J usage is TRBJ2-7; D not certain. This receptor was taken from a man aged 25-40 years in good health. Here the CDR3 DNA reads TGTGCCAGCAGTTTGCTAAGCTCCTACGAGCAGTACTTC. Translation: CASSLLSSYEQYF.